The rows below give T cell receptor beta chains drawn from one sample of a study of shared clonotypes between healthy human individuals. The table came from immunoSEQ multiplex PCR; TCRdb's copy has only in-frame clones and leaves some out. The data hold about 700,000 clones, with around 92% observed a single time. The sample comprised naive CD8+ T cells sorted from blood. These receptors came from a man aged 25-45 years in good health. Each CDR3 is given with its conserved first and last residue. The order of the fields is V gene, D gene, J gene, CDR3 protein. A D gene is named only where the DNA matches it firmly.

v_call: TRBV7-9; d_call: .; j_call: TRBJ2-1; cdr3_aa: CASSLGPRAEQFF
v_call: TRBV7-9; d_call: .; j_call: TRBJ2-5; cdr3_aa: CASSDPGEETQYF
v_call: TRBV7-9; d_call: .; j_call: TRBJ2-7; cdr3_aa: CASSKEGYYEQYF
v_call: TRBV7-9; d_call: .; j_call: TRBJ2-1; cdr3_aa: CASSLVGEQFF
v_call: TRBV28; d_call: .; j_call: TRBJ1-5; cdr3_aa: CASSDPGVVNQPQHF
v_call: TRBV27; d_call: .; j_call: TRBJ2-2; cdr3_aa: CASSSGQNTGELFF
v_call: TRBV19; d_call: .; j_call: TRBJ1-2; cdr3_aa: CASSIGSYYGYTF
v_call: TRBV7-9; d_call: .; j_call: TRBJ2-1; cdr3_aa: CASSQSSDPYNEQFF
v_call: TRBV7-9; d_call: TRBD1; j_call: TRBJ1-4; cdr3_aa: CASSTGTVNEKLFF
v_call: TRBV28; d_call: .; j_call: TRBJ2-1; cdr3_aa: CASTGQPPSNEQFF
v_call: TRBV27; d_call: TRBD2; j_call: TRBJ2-1; cdr3_aa: CASSSQGLALYNEQFF
v_call: TRBV29-1; d_call: .; j_call: .; cdr3_aa: CSVTDRPTYEQYF
v_call: TRBV5-4; d_call: .; j_call: TRBJ2-1; cdr3_aa: CASTLADYNEQFF
v_call: TRBV10-3; d_call: .; j_call: TRBJ1-2; cdr3_aa: CAISESEAFYGYTF
v_call: TRBV10-3; d_call: .; j_call: TRBJ1-1; cdr3_aa: CAISEHDQYTNTEAFF
v_call: TRBV7-9; d_call: .; j_call: TRBJ2-3; cdr3_aa: CASRPTGWVSDTQYF
v_call: TRBV11-3; d_call: .; j_call: TRBJ2-2; cdr3_aa: CASSLAGSTGELFF
v_call: TRBV10-1; d_call: .; j_call: TRBJ2-6; cdr3_aa: CASNPRQRSGRSSGANVLTF
v_call: TRBV7-9; d_call: TRBD1; j_call: TRBJ1-5; cdr3_aa: CASSLDPQGDQPQHF
v_call: TRBV28; d_call: .; j_call: TRBJ2-1; cdr3_aa: CASSLSVENDNEQFF
v_call: TRBV4-1; d_call: .; j_call: TRBJ2-7; cdr3_aa: CASSQLGDSYEQYF
v_call: TRBV15; d_call: .; j_call: TRBJ2-1; cdr3_aa: CATGSLPPNEQFF
v_call: TRBV27; d_call: TRBD1; j_call: TRBJ1-5; cdr3_aa: CATTGEYGQPQHF
v_call: TRBV5-1; d_call: TRBD2; j_call: TRBJ2-1; cdr3_aa: CASSPGLAVNNEQFF
v_call: TRBV10-2; d_call: .; j_call: TRBJ1-1; cdr3_aa: CASSPYLGVRRVEAFF
v_call: TRBV5-4; d_call: .; j_call: TRBJ2-5; cdr3_aa: CATGRETQYF
v_call: TRBV27; d_call: .; j_call: TRBJ2-7; cdr3_aa: CASRPTGTRSYEQYF
v_call: TRBV27; d_call: .; j_call: TRBJ2-2; cdr3_aa: CASSPLRTHLGTGELFF
v_call: TRBV2; d_call: .; j_call: TRBJ2-1; cdr3_aa: CASSAGFNEQFF
v_call: TRBV21-1; d_call: .; j_call: TRBJ2-1; cdr3_aa: CASSRGRATYNEQFF
v_call: TRBV11-2; d_call: .; j_call: TRBJ2-7; cdr3_aa: CASSFPGLSYEQYF
v_call: TRBV4-1; d_call: TRBD1; j_call: TRBJ1-1; cdr3_aa: CASSLAGGLTEAFF
v_call: TRBV5-8; d_call: .; j_call: TRBJ2-7; cdr3_aa: CASSLFLAASSYEQYF
v_call: TRBV15; d_call: .; j_call: TRBJ1-5; cdr3_aa: CATSRDLTGEGQPQHF
v_call: TRBV5-4; d_call: TRBD2; j_call: TRBJ2-5; cdr3_aa: CASSPRGAGGETQYF
v_call: TRBV6-5; d_call: .; j_call: TRBJ2-2; cdr3_aa: CASSYEGTGELFF
v_call: TRBV4-3; d_call: TRBD1; j_call: TRBJ2-7; cdr3_aa: CASSFRDRGFSYEQYF
v_call: TRBV29-1; d_call: TRBD1; j_call: TRBJ2-7; cdr3_aa: CSAGTGVYEQYF
v_call: TRBV2; d_call: .; j_call: TRBJ2-1; cdr3_aa: CASSSGLGNEQFF
v_call: TRBV18; d_call: .; j_call: TRBJ2-7; cdr3_aa: CASSNSNEQYF